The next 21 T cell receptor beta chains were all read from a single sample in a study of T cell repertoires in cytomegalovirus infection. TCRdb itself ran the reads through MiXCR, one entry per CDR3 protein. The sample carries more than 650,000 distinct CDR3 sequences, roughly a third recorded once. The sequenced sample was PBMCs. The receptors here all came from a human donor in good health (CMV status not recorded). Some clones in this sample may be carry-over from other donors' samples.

As DNA, the CDR3 is TGCAGTGCACCCGGGGGCCCGGGACTAGCGGGAGGGTCCTACAATGAGCAGTTCTTC. This gives the protein CSAPGGPGLAGGSYNEQFF. The V gene is TRBV20-1, the J gene TRBJ2-1; 16 nucleotides match TRBD2. Germline V lookup: CDR1 DFQATT, CDR2 SNEGSKA (reference sequence). With V trimmed by 6 bases and J by 1 base, 12 bases remained unmatched. CDR3 length equals 19 residues.

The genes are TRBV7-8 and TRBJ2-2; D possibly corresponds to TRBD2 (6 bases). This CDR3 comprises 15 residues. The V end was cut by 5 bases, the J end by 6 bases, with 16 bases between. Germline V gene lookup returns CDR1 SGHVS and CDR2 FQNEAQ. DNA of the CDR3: TGTGCCAGCAGCGTAGATAGCGGACGGGCCGGGGAGCTGTTTTTT. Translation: CASSVDSGRAGELFF.

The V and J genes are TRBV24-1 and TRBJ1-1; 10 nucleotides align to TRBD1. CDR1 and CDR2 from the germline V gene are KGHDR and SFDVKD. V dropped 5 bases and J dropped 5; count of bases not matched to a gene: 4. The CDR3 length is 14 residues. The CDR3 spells CATSGTGGTTEAFF. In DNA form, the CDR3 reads TGTGCCACCAGTGGGACAGGGGGAACGACTGAAGCTTTCTTT.

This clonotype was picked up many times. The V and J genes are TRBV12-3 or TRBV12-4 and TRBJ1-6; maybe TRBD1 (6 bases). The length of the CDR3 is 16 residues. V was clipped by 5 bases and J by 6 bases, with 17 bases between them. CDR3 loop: CASSARSTGSNSPLHF. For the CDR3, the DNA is TGTGCCAGCAGTGCCCGATCCACAGGGTCTAATTCACCCCTCCACTTT.

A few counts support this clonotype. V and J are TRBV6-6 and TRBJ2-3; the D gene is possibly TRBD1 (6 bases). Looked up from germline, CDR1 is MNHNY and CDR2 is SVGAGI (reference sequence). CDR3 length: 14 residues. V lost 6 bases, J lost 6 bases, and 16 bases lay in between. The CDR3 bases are TGTGCCAGCAGCGCGGACAGCCGCGGCGATACGCAGTATTTT. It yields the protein CASSADSRGDTQYF.

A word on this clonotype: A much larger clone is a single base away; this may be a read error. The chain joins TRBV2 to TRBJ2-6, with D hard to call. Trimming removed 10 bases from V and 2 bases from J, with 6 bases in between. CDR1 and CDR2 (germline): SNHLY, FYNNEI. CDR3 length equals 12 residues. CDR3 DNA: TGTGCCATCCGGGCTGGGGCCAACGTCCTGACTTTC. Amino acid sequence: CAIRAGANVLTF.

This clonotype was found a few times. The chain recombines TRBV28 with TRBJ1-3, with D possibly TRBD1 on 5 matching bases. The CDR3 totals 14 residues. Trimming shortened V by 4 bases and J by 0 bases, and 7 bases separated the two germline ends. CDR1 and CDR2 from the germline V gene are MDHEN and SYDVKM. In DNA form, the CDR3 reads TGTGCCAGCAGTTCAGGACACTCTGGAAACACCATATATTTT. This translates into CASSSGHSGNTIYF. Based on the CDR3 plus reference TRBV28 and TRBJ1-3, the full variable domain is DVKVTQSSRYLVKRTGEKVFLECVQDMDHENMFWYRQDPGLGLRLIYFSYDVKMKEKGDIPEGYSVSREKKERFSLILESASTNQTSMYLCASSSGHSGNTIYFGEGSWLTVV.

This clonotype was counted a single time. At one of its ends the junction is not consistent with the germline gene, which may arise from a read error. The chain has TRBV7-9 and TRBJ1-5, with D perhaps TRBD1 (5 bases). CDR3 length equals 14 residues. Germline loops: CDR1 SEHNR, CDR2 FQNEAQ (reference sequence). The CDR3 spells CSSRTGHGNQPQHF. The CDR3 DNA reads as TGTTCCAGCCGCACCGGACATGGCAATCAGCCCCAGCATTTT.

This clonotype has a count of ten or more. For the CDR3, the DNA is TGTGCCAGCAGCTCGAGAGCAGAGTCAGGGCTACTCAATCAGCCCCAGCATTTT. Translation gives CASSSRAESGLLNQPQHF. The J gene is TRBJ1-5, the V gene TRBV7-8, with D possibly TRBD1 on 5 matching bases. Looked up from germline, CDR1 is SGHVS and CDR2 is FQNEAQ. CDR3 length equals 18 residues. Trimming took off 4 bases at V and 3 bases at J, with 22 bases between the two ends.

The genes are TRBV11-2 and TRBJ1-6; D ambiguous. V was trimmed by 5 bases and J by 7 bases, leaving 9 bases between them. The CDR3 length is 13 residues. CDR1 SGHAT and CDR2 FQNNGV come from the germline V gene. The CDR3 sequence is CASSQTPNSPLHF. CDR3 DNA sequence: TGTGCCAGCAGCCAGACACCAAATTCACCCCTCCACTTT.

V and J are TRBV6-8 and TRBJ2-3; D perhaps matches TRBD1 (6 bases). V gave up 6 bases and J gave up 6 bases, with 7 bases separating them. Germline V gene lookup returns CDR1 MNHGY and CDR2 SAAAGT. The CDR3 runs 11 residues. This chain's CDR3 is CASRQGDTQYF. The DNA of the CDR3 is TGTGCCAGCAGGCAGGGGGATACGCAGTATTTT.

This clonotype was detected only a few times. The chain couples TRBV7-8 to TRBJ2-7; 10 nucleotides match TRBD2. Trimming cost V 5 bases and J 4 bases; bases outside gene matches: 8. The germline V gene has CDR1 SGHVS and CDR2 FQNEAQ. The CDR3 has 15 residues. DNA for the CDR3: TGTGCCAGCAGCCGGGTAGAGACTAGCGGGTACGAGCAGTACTTC. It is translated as CASSRVETSGYEQYF.

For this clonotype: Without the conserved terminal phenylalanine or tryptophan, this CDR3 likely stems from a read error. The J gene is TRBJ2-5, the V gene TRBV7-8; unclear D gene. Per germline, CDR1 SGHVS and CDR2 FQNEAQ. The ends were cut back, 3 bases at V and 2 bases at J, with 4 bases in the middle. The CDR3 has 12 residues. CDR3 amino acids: CASSFNQETQYL. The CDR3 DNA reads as TGTGCCAGCAGCTTCAATCAAGAGACCCAGTACTTA.

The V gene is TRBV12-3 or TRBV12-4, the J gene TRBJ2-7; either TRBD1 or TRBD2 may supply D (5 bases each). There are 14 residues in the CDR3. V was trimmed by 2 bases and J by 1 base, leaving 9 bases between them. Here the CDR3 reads CASSLSWGSYEQYF. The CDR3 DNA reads TGTGCCAGCAGTTTATCGTGGGGGTCCTACGAGCAGTACTTC.

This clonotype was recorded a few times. The CDR3 spells CASSLNRGLNTEAFF. The CDR3 DNA reads as TGTGCCAGCAGTCTTAACAGGGGGCTGAACACTGAAGCTTTCTTT. This rearrangement joins TRBV7-9 to TRBJ1-1, with TRBD1 identical over 9 bases. The V gene end was trimmed by 6 bases and the J gene end by 0 bases; junction bases not matched to a gene: 5. Germline V gene sequence: CDR1 SEHNR, CDR2 FQNEAQ (reference sequence). The CDR3 spans 15 residues.

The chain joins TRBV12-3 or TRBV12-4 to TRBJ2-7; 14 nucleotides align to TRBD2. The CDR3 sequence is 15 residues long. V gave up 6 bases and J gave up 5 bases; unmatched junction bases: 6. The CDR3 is CASRVGLAGENEQYF. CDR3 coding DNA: TGTGCCAGCAGGGTGGGACTAGCGGGGGAAAACGAGCAGTACTTC.

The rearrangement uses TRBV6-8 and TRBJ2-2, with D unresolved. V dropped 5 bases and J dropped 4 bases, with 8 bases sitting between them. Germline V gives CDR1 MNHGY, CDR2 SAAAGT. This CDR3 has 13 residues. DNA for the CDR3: TGTGCCAGCAGTCGCAGACCCACCGGGGAGCTGTTTTTT. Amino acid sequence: CASSRRPTGELFF.

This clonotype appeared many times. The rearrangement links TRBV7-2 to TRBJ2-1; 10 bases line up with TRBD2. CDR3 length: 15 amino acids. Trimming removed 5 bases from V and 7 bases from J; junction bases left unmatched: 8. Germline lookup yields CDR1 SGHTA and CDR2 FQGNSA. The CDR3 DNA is TGTGCCAGCAGCCGATCTAGCGGGAGACGAAATGAGCAGTTCTTC. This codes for CASSRSSGRRNEQFF.

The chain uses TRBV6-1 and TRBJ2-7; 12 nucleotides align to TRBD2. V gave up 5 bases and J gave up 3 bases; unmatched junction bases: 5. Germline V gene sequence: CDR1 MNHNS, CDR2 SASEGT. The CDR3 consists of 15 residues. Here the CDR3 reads CASSYLAGGNYEQYF. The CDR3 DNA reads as TGTGCCAGCAGTTACCTAGCGGGAGGGAACTACGAGCAGTACTTC.

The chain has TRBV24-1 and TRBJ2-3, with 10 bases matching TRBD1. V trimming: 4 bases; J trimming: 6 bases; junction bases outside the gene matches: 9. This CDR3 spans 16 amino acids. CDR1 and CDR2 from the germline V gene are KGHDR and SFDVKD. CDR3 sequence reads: CATSETGGGSWDTQYF. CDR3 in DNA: TGTGCCACCAGTGAGACAGGGGGCGGGAGTTGGGATACGCAGTATTTT.

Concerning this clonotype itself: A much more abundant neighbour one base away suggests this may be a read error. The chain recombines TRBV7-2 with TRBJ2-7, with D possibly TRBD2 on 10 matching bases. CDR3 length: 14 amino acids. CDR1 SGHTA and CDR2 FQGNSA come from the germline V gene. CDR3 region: CVSSGRDRAYEQYF. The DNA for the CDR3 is TGTGTCAGCAGCGGGAGGGACAGGGCCTACGAGCAGTACTTC.